The entry below describes one T cell receptor beta chain. As yet, its antigen is unknown. The data belong to a study of CD8 T cells in ankylosing spondylitis. Study-wide results and limits: In ankylosing spondylitis blood, a motif of seven to nine highly homologous TCR beta variants appeared characteristic.

The J segment lost 1 base and the V segment lost 2 bases, leaving 10 bases of the junction unmatched. In germline, CDR1 is MDHEN, CDR2 SYDVKM. The length of the CDR3 is 18 residues. Making the TCR beta libraries involved quantitative 5'-RACE with molecular barcodes. MiXCR was run by TCRdb on the 5' RACE reads, yielding one entry per CDR3 protein. The data show roughly 490,000 distinct CDR3 sequences, approximately 5.3% seen once. The V and J genes are TRBV28 and TRBJ2-5; 10 positions agree with TRBD2. Sample: blood, either unsorted or a sorted T cell fraction (not recorded which). The TCR originated in a male donor with ankylosing spondylitis. The CDR3 spells CASSLTSGASSTQETQYF. The DNA of the CDR3 is TGTGCCAGCAGTTTAACTAGCGGGGCCTCCTCGACCCAAGAGACCCAGTACTTC.